Below are 18 T cell receptor beta chains sequenced from a single sample in a study of identical twins. One entry per CDR3 protein results from TCRdb running MiXCR on the 5' RACE reads. Of under 250,000 distinct CDR3 sequences in the sample, approximately 12% were seen once. The same data also contributed to another study, on yellow fever vaccine responses in identical twins.

The sample comprised memory (CD45RO+) T cells sorted from blood. These receptors all stem from a woman between 18 and 29 years old in good health.

This clonotype was found a few times. Here the CDR3 DNA reads TGTGCCAGCAGCCCCCGGGGGGGGGCTGGAGGGGAGACCCAGTACTTC. This encodes CASSPRGGAGGETQYF. V is TRBV7-8 and J is TRBJ2-5; 8 nucleotides match TRBD2. Germline CDR1 reads SGHVS; CDR2 reads FQNEAQ. The ends lost 5 bases at V and 5 bases at J; junction bases unmatched: 13. CDR3 size: 16 residues.

The CDR3 here is CAHGTHRETQYF. Here the CDR3 DNA reads TGTGCTCACGGGACACACCGAGAGACCCAGTACTTC. The chain employs TRBV25-1 and TRBJ2-5; possible D gene TRBD1, 6 bases. The germline gives CDR1 MGHDK, CDR2 SYGVNS. The CDR3 is made up of 12 amino acids.

The rearrangement joins TRBV7-8 to TRBJ2-3, with 8 bases that match TRBD2. CDR1 SGHVS and CDR2 FQNEAQ come from the germline V gene. V gave up 5 bases and J gave up 2 bases; unmatched junction bases: 12. This CDR3 comprises 17 residues. The CDR3 DNA follows: TGTGCCAGCAGCCCCGACCGACTAGCGAGGAACACAGATACGCAGTATTTT. Translation: CASSPDRLARNTDTQYF.

There are a few counts of this clonotype. The rearrangement links TRBV29-1 to TRBJ2-1; D may be TRBD1 or TRBD2 (5 bases each). The V end was cut by 5 bases, the J end by 6 bases, with 17 bases between. CDR3 length equals 14 residues. Germline V CDR1 and CDR2: SQVTM, ANQGSEA. For the CDR3, the DNA is TGCAGCGTTTTCCTATGGGCAGGGAGCAATGAGCAGTTCTTC. Its translation is CSVFLWAGSNEQFF.

In its sample, this clonotype was seen once. The V and J genes are TRBV10-2 and TRBJ2-7; no clear D gene. V dropped 8 bases and J dropped 4 bases, with 12 bases sitting between them. Germline values: CDR1 WSHSY, CDR2 SAAADI. The length of the CDR3 is 12 residues. CDR3 sequence: CASQQSSYEQYF. In DNA form, the CDR3 reads TGCGCCAGCCAACAGTCCTCTTACGAGCAGTACTTC.

V usage is TRBV2 and J usage is TRBJ2-2; tentatively, D is TRBD1 (5 bases). The CDR3 has 16 amino acids. V lost 3 bases and J 0 bases, leaving 11 bases between the germline ends. Germline V CDR1 and CDR2: SNHLY, FYNNEI. The CDR3 region is CASSDVGHANTGELFF. Written as DNA, the CDR3 is TGTGCCAGCAGTGACGTAGGACACGCGAACACCGGGGAGCTGTTTTTT.

V is TRBV12-3 or TRBV12-4 and J is TRBJ1-2, with a possible D match to TRBD1 (5 bases). The CDR3 contains 13 residues. V was clipped by 0 bases and J by 7 bases, with 9 bases between them. The CDR3 here is CASSLAGVRGYTF. As DNA, the CDR3 is TGTGCCAGCAGTTTAGCGGGGGTGCGTGGCTACACCTTC.

This clonotype came up many times. The chain carries TRBV20-1 and TRBJ2-1; D is possibly TRBD2 (6 bases). The CDR3 contains 18 residues. V was cut by 0 bases and J by 6 bases, with 24 bases left in between. Per germline, CDR1 DFQATT and CDR2 SNEGSKA (reference sequence). The CDR3 region has the DNA TGCAGTGCTAGAGAAGCGGCGGGGACCCTCCTTAGAGGCAATGAGCAGTTCTTC. Translation: CSAREAAGTLLRGNEQFF.

J is TRBJ2-2 and V is TRBV11-1, with TRBD1 identical over 9 bases. This CDR3 has 18 residues. CDR1 SGHAT and CDR2 FQDESV come from the germline V gene (reference sequence). The V segment lost 5 bases and the J segment 7 bases; nucleotides outside the gene matches: 17. Written as DNA, the CDR3 is TGTGCCAGCAGCAAAGGACAGGGGTTTCCATCTTATGGCGGGGAGCTGTTTTTT. Its translation is CASSKGQGFPSYGGELFF.

This clonotype occurred a few times. V is TRBV11-2 and J is TRBJ2-7; D is undetermined. V was cut by 1 base and J by 4 bases, with 8 bases left in between. Germline V gene data show CDR1 as SGHAT and CDR2 as FQNNGV. CDR3 length: 13 amino acids. CDR3 residues: CASSLVSGYEQYF. DNA for the CDR3: TGTGCCAGCAGCTTAGTATCGGGTTACGAGCAGTACTTC.

This chain joins TRBV6-1 and TRBJ2-1; D might be TRBD2 (6 bases). Per the germline V gene, CDR1 is MNHNS and CDR2 is SASEGT. Trimming took off 6 bases at V and 9 bases at J, with 15 bases between the two ends. This CDR3 contains 13 residues. The DNA for the CDR3 is TGTGCCAGCAGCCGGAGTTCCGGGGGTGAGCAGTTCTTC. Translated: CASSRSSGGEQFF.

This chain uses TRBV6-6 with TRBJ2-5; D may be TRBD1 or TRBD2 (6 bases each). Trimming took off 4 bases at V and 4 bases at J, with 10 bases between the two ends. CDR3 length: 13 residues. The germline gives CDR1 MNHNY, CDR2 SVGAGI (reference sequence). The CDR3 region has the DNA TGTGCCAGCAGTTCCGGGGGCCCAGAGACCCAGTACTTC. It codes for CASSSGGPETQYF.

A few counts support this clonotype. The chain is built from TRBV30 and TRBJ2-1; D is ambiguous. Germline V gene sequence: CDR1 GTSNPN, CDR2 SVGIG (reference sequence). Trimming took 1 base from V and 10 from J, leaving 11 bases between them. The CDR3 extends over 12 amino acids. In nucleotides, the CDR3 is TGTGCCTGGAGTGGGCAGTTCGGGGAGCAGTTCTTC. Translated: CAWSGQFGEQFF.

The V and J genes are TRBV3-1 and TRBJ2-5; 12 nucleotides line up with TRBD2. CDR1 is LGHDT and CDR2 is YNNKEL in the germline V gene (reference sequence). The V and J ends lost 1 base and 5 bases, in that order; junction bases with no gene match: 8. CDR3 length equals 17 residues. This CDR3 is CASSQGPGTSGSETQYF. CDR3 in DNA: TGTGCCAGCAGCCAAGGTCCCGGGACTAGCGGGTCGGAGACCCAGTACTTC.

This clonotype was seen at least ten times. This chain uses TRBV12-3 or TRBV12-4 with TRBJ2-5; a weak D match, TRBD1 (6 bases). Trimming cost V 6 bases and J 3 bases, with 14 bases left between them. The CDR3 consists of 14 residues. This chain's CDR3 is CASRPTGPKETQYF. For the CDR3, the DNA is TGTGCCAGCAGACCGACAGGTCCAAAAGAGACCCAGTACTTC.

This chain uses TRBV7-6 with TRBJ2-7, with D hard to call. Germline assignment: CDR1 SGHVS and CDR2 FNYEAQ. This CDR3 contains 13 residues. Trimming left V 0 bases short and J 7 bases short, with 10 bases between. The CDR3 coding sequence is TGTGCCAGCAGCTTAGCAAGGATGGGAGAGCAGTACTTC. Encoded protein: CASSLARMGEQYF.

This clonotype appeared many times. The rearrangement joins TRBV7-9 to TRBJ2-3; maybe TRBD1 (6 bases). Germline CDR1 SEHNR, CDR2 FQNEAQ (reference sequence). The CDR3 sequence is 15 residues long. V was clipped by 2 bases and J by 9 bases, with 18 bases between them. DNA of the CDR3: TGTGCCAGCAGCTTATCAGGACAGTGGGTGGAGACGCAGTATTTT. Translated: CASSLSGQWVETQYF.

This clonotype has a handful of counts. For the CDR3, the DNA is TGTGCCAGCAGCCACGCTGACGAGCAGTACTTC. It codes for CASSHADEQYF. This chain joins TRBV4-2 and TRBJ2-7; D unresolved. CDR3 length: 11 residues. The ends were cut back, 3 bases at V and 5 bases at J, with 5 bases in the middle. Germline V lookup: CDR1 LGHNA, CDR2 YNFKEQ.